This TCR beta chain is drawn from a study of read filtering for tumor transcriptome and immune sequencing. Study context: R-ISS stage counts were about 8 for I, approximately 16 for II, six or seven for III.

Germline V gives CDR1 SGHRS, CDR2 YFSETQ. CDR3 length: 15 residues. V shed 1 base, J shed 5 bases, and the junction held 8 bases outside the gene matches. This library used roughly 400 ng RNA and molecular barcoded adaptors spanning alpha/delta and beta/gamma chains. TCRdb analysed the reads with MiXCR anew, one entry per CDR3 protein. The sample gives 55,000 to 60,000 distinct CDR3 sequences, roughly an eighth of which show up once; roughly 17% is in the top ten. This clonotype appeared many times. The sequence was collected from a donor at least 40 years old with multiple myeloma. The sample comprised a population of CD138-negative cells sorted from bone marrow. The chain is built from TRBV5-1 and TRBJ2-5; 7 bases fit TRBD2. The DNA for the CDR3 is TGCGCCAGCAGCTTGAGCGGGGCCCAGCGGGAGACCCAGTACTTC. Its protein product is CASSLSGAQRETQYF.